The source of this T cell receptor (beta chain) is a study of Ad26.COV2.S vaccination and SARS-CoV-2 variants. Study observations and caveats: Similar non-spike TCR breadth was observed in recipients of vaccine and of placebo. Spike-specific TCR breadth was greater in vaccine than placebo recipients.

TCRdb's copy holds only in-frame clones and misses some; the assay was immunoSEQ multiplex PCR. The table has roughly 500,000 clones, roughly nine tenths seen once. Notes on this clone: Its target is unknown.

Treatment meaning: about 20 received Ad26.COV2.S at low or high dose, single or two shots; about 5 received placebo; per-sample allocation not given. Collection of samples fell on day 63 after the first vaccine or placebo injection. Boston provided a donor who was an adult aged 18-55 years. Wuhan-strain SARS-CoV-2 spike was expressed by the Ad26 vector that made up the vaccine. The germline CDR1 and CDR2 sequences are SGHRS and YFSETQ. CDR3 length equals 14 residues. Trimming stripped 0 bases from V and 3 bases from J, with 10 bases between. The source material was peripheral blood, sampled in a trial of Ad26.COV2.S vaccine versus placebo. The chain links TRBV5-1 to TRBJ2-7, with D maybe TRBD2 (6 bases). This receptor was obtained from a person between 18 and 60 years old who received the Ad26.COV2.S COVID-19 vaccine or a placebo. The chain's CDR3 is CASSLAQGLYEQYF. The CDR3 nucleotides are TGCGCCAGCAGCTTGGCTCAGGGACTCTACGAGCAGTACTTC.